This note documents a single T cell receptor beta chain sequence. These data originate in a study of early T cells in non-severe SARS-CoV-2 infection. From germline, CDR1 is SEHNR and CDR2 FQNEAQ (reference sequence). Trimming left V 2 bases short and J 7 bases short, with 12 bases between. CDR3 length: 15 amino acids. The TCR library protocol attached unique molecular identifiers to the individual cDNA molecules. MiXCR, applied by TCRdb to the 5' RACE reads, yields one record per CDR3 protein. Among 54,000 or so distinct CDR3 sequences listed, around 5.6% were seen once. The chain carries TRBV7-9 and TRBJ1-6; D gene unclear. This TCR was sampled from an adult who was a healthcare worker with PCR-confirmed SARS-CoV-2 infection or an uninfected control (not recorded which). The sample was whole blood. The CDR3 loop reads CASSLSLPGNSPLHF. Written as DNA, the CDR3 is TGTGCCAGCAGCTTATCTCTACCGGGGAATTCACCCCTCCACTTT. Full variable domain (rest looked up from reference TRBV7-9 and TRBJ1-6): DTGVSQNPRHKITKRGQNVTFRCDPISEHNRLYWYRQTLGQGPEFLTYFQNEAQLEKSRLLSDRFSAERPKGSFSTLEIQRTEQGDSAMYLCASSLSLPGNSPLHFGNGTRLTVT.